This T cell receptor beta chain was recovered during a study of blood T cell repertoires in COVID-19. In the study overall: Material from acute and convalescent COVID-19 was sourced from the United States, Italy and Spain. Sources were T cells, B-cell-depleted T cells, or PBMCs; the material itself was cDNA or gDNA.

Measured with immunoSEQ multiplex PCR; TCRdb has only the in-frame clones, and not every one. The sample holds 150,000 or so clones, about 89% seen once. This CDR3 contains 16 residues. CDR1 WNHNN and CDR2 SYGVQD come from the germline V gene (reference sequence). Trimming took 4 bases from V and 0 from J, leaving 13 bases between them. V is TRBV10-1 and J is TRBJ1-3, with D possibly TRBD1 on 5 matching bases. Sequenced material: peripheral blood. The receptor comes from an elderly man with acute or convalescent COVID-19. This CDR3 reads CASSAAGPYSGNTIYF. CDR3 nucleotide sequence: TGCGCCAGCAGTGCTGCAGGGCCCTACTCTGGAAACACCATATATTTT.